This note documents a single T cell receptor beta chain sequence. The source of the sample is a study of blood T cell repertoires in COVID-19. Background on the study: COVID-19 samples from acute and convalescent phases originated in the United States, Italy and Spain. Nucleic acid was either cDNA or gDNA, and it came from T cells, B-cell-depleted T cells, or PBMCs.

The authors' processing: The assay estimated nucleated cells by amplifying reference gene primers. Assay: immunoSEQ multiplex PCR; the TCRdb copy retains only in-frame clones and omits some. V and J calls and clone size are those listed in that table; D and trimming were worked out from the DNA. The data show around 83,000 clones, 70% to 90% seen once. Trimming took 1 base from V and 4 from J, leaving 10 bases between them. The CDR3 contains 14 residues. Germline-derived CDR1 and CDR2 are LNHDA and SQIVND (reference sequence). Sequenced sample: peripheral blood. This receptor was identified in a woman aged 65 to 85 with acute or convalescent COVID-19. V gene TRBV19 combines with J gene TRBJ1-1, with a weak D call TRBD1 (5 bases). For the CDR3, the DNA is TGTGCCAGTAGTATAGGGTCCCAGGGCACTGAAGCTTTCTTT. Amino acid sequence: CASSIGSQGTEAFF.